Reported below is one T cell receptor (beta chain). This entry belongs to a study of human T cells and chemical hapten exposure. Study at large: Alopecia areata, totalis and universalis patients, mostly female, were included.

CDR1 and CDR2 (germline): SGHAT, FQNNGV. After removal of 5 bases from V and 4 bases from J, the junction contained 4 bases not matched to a gene. The length of the CDR3 is 15 residues. The library labeled individual cDNA molecules by adding unique molecular identifiers to them. Each CDR3 protein is one row after TCRdb ran MiXCR on the RACE reads. The data contain 150,000 or so distinct CDR3 sequences, more than 12% of them singletons. This sample's time point: patch test 1, 2 weeks after DPC sensitization. The treatment is: therapeutic diphenylcyclopropenone sensitization with weekly scalp DPC. The sequences come from whole blood, collected in connection with sensitization to the hapten diphenylcyclopropenone (DPC). The receptor comes from a woman in her twenties or thirties with alopecia areata. Some clones in this sample may be carry-over from other donors' samples. The chain couples TRBV11-2 to TRBJ2-1; 11 positions match TRBD2. The CDR3 protein is CASSHGTSGYNEQFF. The CDR3 region has the DNA TGTGCCAGCAGCCACGGGACTAGCGGATACAATGAGCAGTTCTTC.